One and the same sample provided the 5 T cell receptor beta chains below, sequenced in a study of shared clonotypes between healthy human individuals. TCRdb keeps only in-frame clones here, not all; method: immunoSEQ multiplex PCR. Of about 2 million clones in the sample, over 85% were seen once. As defined, naive CD8 cells were CD45RO-negative and positively selected for CCR7, with terminally differentiated effector memory CD45RA+ cells excluded. Sequences were obtained from naive CD8+ T cells sorted from blood. The receptors shown here come from a man aged 18 to 29 in good health.

The V and J genes are TRBV5-1 and TRBJ2-7, with 7 bases lining up with TRBD1. Germline CDR1 is SGHRS and CDR2 is YFSETQ. CDR3 size: 16 residues. J gave up 1 base and V 3 bases, and 10 bases lay outside the gene matches. The CDR3 DNA is TGCGCCAGCAGCTCGCCTGCCGGGACAGCTTCCTACGAGCAGTACTTC. It is translated as CASSSPAGTASYEQYF.

CDR3 sequence: CASSLAMVDDTQYF. As DNA, the CDR3 is TGTGCCAGCAGCTTAGCGATGGTCGACGATACGCAGTATTTT. V and J are TRBV7-9 and TRBJ2-3, with D unresolved. Trimming took off 0 bases at V and 6 bases at J, with 10 bases between the two ends. Germline loops: CDR1 SEHNR, CDR2 FQNEAQ (reference sequence). The CDR3 is 14 amino acids.

A note on this clone: This sample includes further DNA sequences coding for the same CDR3. The rearrangement links TRBV19 to TRBJ1-1; D gene unclear. The length of the CDR3 is 13 residues. V was trimmed by 3 bases and J by 1 base, leaving 6 bases between them. Germline V gene data show CDR1 as LNHDA and CDR2 as SQIVND (reference sequence). The CDR3 spells CASSIGRNTEAFF. The CDR3 nucleotides are TGTGCCAGTAGTATCGGCCGGAACACTGAAGCTTTCTTT.

A note on this clone: Other DNA sequences in the same sample also yield this CDR3. This chain joins TRBV10-3 and TRBJ2-7, with 7 bases identical to TRBD1. Trimming cost V 3 bases and J 1 base; bases outside gene matches: 3. Germline CDR1 ENHRY, CDR2 SYGVKD. This CDR3 region has 14 residues. The CDR3 coding sequence is TGTGCCATCAGTGACCCGGGACAGTCCTACGAGCAGTACTTC. It yields the protein CAISDPGQSYEQYF.

The J gene is TRBJ2-3, the V gene TRBV7-8; D assignment may be TRBD1 or TRBD2 (7 bases each). The CDR3 sequence is 16 residues long. Germline V CDR1 and CDR2: SGHVS, FQNEAQ. V lost 8 bases and J 3 bases, leaving 21 bases between the germline ends. Here the CDR3 DNA reads TGTGCCAGCCAGGGGGGGGCGAGAGGCGCAACAGATACGCAGTATTTT. It translates to CASQGGARGATDTQYF. Based on the CDR3 plus reference TRBV7-8 and TRBJ2-3, the full variable domain is GAGVSQSPRYKVAKRGQDVALRCDPISGHVSLFWYQQALGQGPEFLTYFQNEAQLDKSGLPSDRFFAERPEGSVSTLKIQRTQQEDSAVYLCASQGGARGATDTQYFGPGTRLTVL.